The 10 T cell receptor beta chains below were found in one sample sequenced in a study of OX40 agonist ivuxolimab in advanced cancers. The repertoire was sequenced with immunoSEQ multiplex PCR; TCRdb's copy has only in-frame clones and lacks some. Among around 50,000 clones listed, roughly 88% were seen once. Here the sequenced sample was CD4+ or CD8+ T cells sorted from blood, taken in a trial of the OX40 agonist ivuxolimab. The receptors were sampled from an adult with an advanced solid tumor such as melanoma, head and neck, liver or kidney cancer.

The rearrangement uses TRBV4-1 and TRBJ1-3; D is possibly TRBD1 (5 bases). The germline V and J ends were trimmed by 2 bases and 2 bases, with 10 bases remaining between them. Looked up from germline, CDR1 is MGHRA and CDR2 is YSYEKL. The CDR3 runs 15 residues. CDR3 sequence (DNA): TGCGCCAGCAGCCAACGCCAGGGTCCTGGAAACACCATATATTTT. The encoded protein is CASSQRQGPGNTIYF.

The chain has TRBV11-2 and TRBJ2-7; TRBD1 or TRBD2 may be the D gene (7 bases each). The CDR3 totals 17 residues. V lost 5 bases to trimming and J lost 3 bases, with 23 bases between them. Germline CDR1 is SGHAT and CDR2 is FQNNGV. The CDR3 sequence is CASSRSWGGQTLYEQYF. CDR3 bases: TGTGCCAGCAGCCGCTCCTGGGGGGGACAGACCCTCTACGAGCAGTACTTC.

The chain is built from TRBV18 and TRBJ2-7; possibly TRBD1 or TRBD2 for D (5 bases each). CDR3 length: 12 residues. Trimming left V 6 bases short and J 6 bases short, with 12 bases between. The germline CDR1 and CDR2 sequences are KGHSH and LQKENI. CDR3 in amino acids: CASSIGASEQYF. CDR3 nucleotide sequence: TGTGCCAGCTCCATCGGGGCCAGCGAGCAGTACTTC. The whole variable domain, filled in from reference TRBV18 and TRBJ2-7, reads NAGVMQNPRHLVRRRGQEARLRCSPMKGHSHVYWYRQLPEEGLKFMVYLQKENIIDESGMPKERFSAEFPKEGPSILRIQQVVRGDSAAYFCASSIGASEQYFGPGTRLTVT.

The gene calls are TRBV7-6 and TRBJ2-5, with D tentatively TRBD2 (6 bases). The CDR3 has 17 residues. V gave up 0 bases and J gave up 2 bases, with 16 bases separating them. The germline V gene encodes CDR1 SGHVS and CDR2 FNYEAQ. Here the CDR3 reads CASSLAAMGLSQETQYF. The CDR3 DNA reads TGTGCCAGCAGCTTAGCCGCAATGGGACTGTCACAAGAGACCCAGTACTTC.

The chain couples TRBV30 to TRBJ2-6, with D possibly being TRBD2 (5 bases). Trimming left V 7 bases short and J 0 bases short, with 10 bases between. CDR3 length equals 14 residues. Germline-derived CDR1 and CDR2 are GTSNPN and SVGIG (reference sequence). The CDR3 nucleotides are TGTGCCTTCTCTCGGGGCTCTGGGGCCAACGTCCTGACTTTC. This gives the protein CAFSRGSGANVLTF.

The rearrangement uses TRBV19 and TRBJ2-1; 7 bases match TRBD2. Trimming cost V 5 bases and J 9 bases; bases outside gene matches: 4. This CDR3 is 12 amino acids long. Germline V lookup: CDR1 LNHDA, CDR2 SQIVND (reference sequence). Here the CDR3 reads CASSGTTVEQFF. The CDR3 coding sequence is TGTGCCAGTAGTGGGACTACCGTTGAGCAGTTCTTC.

The gene calls are TRBV19 and TRBJ1-5; D remains ambiguous. Per germline, CDR1 LNHDA and CDR2 SQIVND (reference sequence). The V gene lost 5 bases and the J gene lost 10 bases, with 18 bases spanning the gap. This CDR3 contains 14 residues. The CDR3, as DNA: TGTGCCAGTAGTCCCGGACGTATCCTAAATCCCCAGCATTTT. Encoded protein: CASSPGRILNPQHF.

V gene TRBV30 combines with J gene TRBJ2-7; 11 nucleotides match TRBD2. The CDR3 totals 16 residues. Germline lookup yields CDR1 GTSNPN and CDR2 SVGIG (reference sequence). V shed 2 bases and J 3 bases; nucleotides not matched to a gene: 9. CDR3 in amino acids: CAWSPRGGTSGYEQYF. For the CDR3, the DNA is TGTGCCTGGAGTCCTCGGGGGGGGACTAGCGGCTACGAGCAGTACTTC.

The chain links TRBV5-1 to TRBJ2-1; TRBD2 matches 12 bases. This CDR3 has 17 amino acids. J lost 6 bases, V lost 4 bases, and 11 bases had no gene match. In germline, CDR1 is SGHRS, CDR2 YFSETQ. The DNA of the CDR3 is TGCGCCAGCAGCCGGGCGGCCCTAGCGGGAGGGGGCAATGAGCAGTTCTTC. Translating it yields CASSRAALAGGGNEQFF.

This clone was recorded a few times. V usage is TRBV6-5 and J usage is TRBJ2-1; TRBD1 is a possible D gene (6 bases). CDR3 length: 13 residues. Trimming cost V 7 bases and J 7 bases, with 14 bases left between them. The germline gives CDR1 MNHEY, CDR2 SVGAGI. The DNA for the CDR3 is TGTGCCAGCATCCAAGCCCAGGGGAATGAGCAGTTCTTC. Protein: CASIQAQGNEQFF.